The clone carrying this T cell receptor beta chain was detected a few times. The data belong to a study of blood T cells in healthy people across ages. Primers used in a second PCR of roughly 7 to 11 cycles were a sample-barcoded 5' primer and a J-beta primer mix. A single record per CDR3 protein comes from TCRdb applying MiXCR to the 5' RACE reads. Among 1.5 million to 2 million distinct CDR3 sequences listed, about 49% were seen once. The CDR3 contains 14 residues. Germline CDR1 reads SGHDT; CDR2 reads YYEEEE. V lost 6 bases, J lost 0 bases, and 10 bases lay in between. The chain links TRBV5-6 to TRBJ1-5, with D perhaps TRBD1 (5 bases). Sequencing was done on a sample of blood. The sequence was obtained from a woman aged 40 to 55 in good health. The CDR3 DNA follows: TGTGCCAGCACGGCGGGGCCTAGCAATCAGCCCCAGCATTTT. It is translated as CASTAGPSNQPQHF.